These 29 T cell receptor beta chains share one sample of origin, sequenced in a study of T cell responses to AZD1222 COVID-19 vaccine. Using immunoSEQ multiplex PCR, the repertoire was profiled, and TCRdb retains in-frame clones only, with some absent. This table holds around 140,000 clones, around 94% found once. The sample consisted of peripheral blood, taken after recovery from COVID-19. Receptors were obtained from an adult who had recovered from COVID-19.

The J gene is TRBJ1-1, the V gene TRBV10-1; TRBD1 is a possible D gene (6 bases). This CDR3 region has 14 residues. Germline CDR1 is WNHNN and CDR2 is SYGVQD (reference sequence). Trimming stripped 3 bases from V and 5 bases from J, with 13 bases between. The CDR3 is CASSERGQGTEAFF. CDR3 coding DNA: TGCGCCAGCAGTGAAAGAGGGCAGGGGACTGAAGCTTTCTTT.

The chain combines TRBV18 with TRBJ1-5, with D perhaps TRBD1 (5 bases). Per germline, CDR1 KGHSH and CDR2 LQKENI. V shed 3 bases and J shed 7 bases, with 16 bases lying between them. There are 15 residues in the CDR3. CDR3 in DNA: TGTGCCAGCTCACCTGGAGCAGGGAGGAACCAGCCCCAGCATTTT. This translates into CASSPGAGRNQPQHF.

The chain couples TRBV28 to TRBJ2-1; a possible D gene is TRBD1 (5 bases). This CDR3 region has 15 residues. The germline V gene has CDR1 MDHEN and CDR2 SYDVKM. V was shortened by 4 bases and J by 3 bases, with 13 bases between the two germline ends. The CDR3 loop reads CASSSEQVLYNEQFF. The CDR3 DNA reads TGTGCCAGCAGTTCGGAACAGGTCCTCTACAATGAGCAGTTCTTC.

The DNA of the CDR3 is TGCGCCAGCAGCTCGACAGGGGGAAGATCCTACGAGCAGTACTTC. Translating gives CASSSTGGRSYEQYF. This sequence joins TRBV5-1 and TRBJ2-7; 9 bases fit TRBD1. Germline V lookup: CDR1 SGHRS, CDR2 YFSETQ. The CDR3 runs to 15 residues. With V trimmed by 3 bases and J by 1 base, 5 bases remained unmatched.

The chain links TRBV24-1 to TRBJ2-1; D call uncertain. Looked up from germline, CDR1 is KGHDR and CDR2 is SFDVKD. V dropped 9 bases and J dropped 4 bases, with 12 bases sitting between them. The CDR3 totals 13 residues. CDR3 sequence reads: CATPPRAYNEQFF. The DNA of the CDR3 is TGTGCCACCCCCCCCAGAGCATACAATGAGCAGTTCTTC.

Points on this clone: The germline gene is not matched at one end of the junction; a read error may be the cause. This sequence joins TRBV7-9 and TRBJ2-3; 11 bases align to TRBD2. The CDR3 covers 15 residues. CDR1 and CDR2 from the germline V gene are SEHNR and FQNEAQ (reference sequence). The CDR3 region has the DNA TGTGCCAGCAGGTTAGCGGGAGGGCCCCCCGATACGCAGTATTTT. It translates to CASRLAGGPPDTQYF.

The chain joins TRBV10-2 to TRBJ1-1; D call uncertain. Per the germline V gene, CDR1 is WSHSY and CDR2 is SAAADI. This CDR3 spans 13 amino acids. The V gene lost 3 bases and the J gene lost 4 bases, with 9 bases spanning the gap. The CDR3 nucleotides read TGCGCCAGCAGTGAATTCAGTGGCACTGAAGCTTTCTTT. This gives the protein CASSEFSGTEAFF.

The V gene is TRBV20-1, the J gene TRBJ1-1; D remains ambiguous. Germline loops: CDR1 DFQATT, CDR2 SNEGSKA (reference sequence). V lost 8 bases and J lost 2, with 9 bases in between. This CDR3 is 11 amino acids long. CDR3 sequence: CSLGKNTEAFF. In nucleotides, the CDR3 is TGCAGTTTGGGGAAAAACACTGAAGCTTTCTTT.

V and J are TRBV27 and TRBJ2-5; TRBD2 matches at 12 bases. This CDR3 is built from 15 residues. Germline V lookup: CDR1 MNHEY, CDR2 SMNVEV (reference sequence). J lost 5 bases, V lost 5 bases, and 6 bases had no gene match. CDR3 in amino acids: CASSTGLAGLETQYF. The CDR3 coding sequence is TGTGCCAGCAGTACTGGACTAGCGGGACTGGAGACCCAGTACTTC.

The CDR3 here is CASTPRWGEQYF. The CDR3 DNA follows: TGTGCCAGCACCCCTAGGTGGGGCGAGCAGTACTTC. The V and J genes are TRBV11-2 and TRBJ2-7; no clear D. Germline assignment: CDR1 SGHAT and CDR2 FQNNGV. This CDR3 is 12 amino acids long. With 7 bases removed from V and 6 bases from J, the gap between germline ends came to 13 bases.

The chain couples TRBV5-1 to TRBJ2-2; 7 nucleotides line up with TRBD2. This CDR3 is 16 amino acids long. Germline V gene lookup returns CDR1 SGHRS and CDR2 YFSETQ. Trimming cost V 3 bases and J 2 bases; bases outside gene matches: 7. DNA of the CDR3: TGCGCCAGCAGCTCGCGAGGGACTAAAAACACCGGGGAGCTGTTTTTT. This sequence encodes CASSSRGTKNTGELFF.

This chain uses TRBV7-2 with TRBJ1-1; 9 bases fit TRBD1. CDR1 SGHTA and CDR2 FQGNSA come from the germline V gene. Trimming cost V 2 bases and J 2 bases; bases outside gene matches: 3. There are 15 residues in the CDR3. The CDR3 loop is CASSLWTGANTEAFF. DNA of the CDR3: TGTGCCAGCAGCTTATGGACAGGGGCTAACACTGAAGCTTTCTTT.

J is TRBJ2-6 and V is TRBV28; D gene unclear. CDR1 is MDHEN, CDR2 SYDVKM, per germline. The germline V and J ends were trimmed by 6 bases and 0 bases, with 6 bases remaining between them. The CDR3 runs to 14 residues. The CDR3 DNA follows: TGTGCCAGCAGCAGGTCCTCTGGGGCCAACGTCCTGACTTTC. The encoded protein is CASSRSSGANVLTF.

J is TRBJ2-7 and V is TRBV25-1; TRBD1 aligns across 10 bases. Trimming took 4 bases from V and 5 from J; bases not matched to a gene: 2. The CDR3 spans 13 residues. Looked up from germline, CDR1 is MGHDK and CDR2 is SYGVNS. DNA of the CDR3: TGTGCCAGCAGTGTGACAGGGGGCCACGAGCAGTACTTC. It is translated as CASSVTGGHEQYF.

The J gene is TRBJ1-6, the V gene TRBV28; a possible D gene is TRBD1 (5 bases). The germline V and J ends were trimmed by 3 bases and 11 bases, with 11 bases remaining between them. The CDR3 spans 13 residues. Germline lookup yields CDR1 MDHEN and CDR2 SYDVKM. CDR3 sequence (DNA): TGTGCCAGCAGTTTCAGGGCGCCGGCACCCCTCCACTTT. Protein: CASSFRAPAPLHF.

The gene calls are TRBV27 and TRBJ2-7; D tentatively reads TRBD1 or TRBD2 (5 bases each). Germline V gives CDR1 MNHEY, CDR2 SMNVEV (reference sequence). The CDR3 has 15 amino acids. The V end lost 4 bases, the J end lost 3 bases, and 16 bases lay between the germline ends. The CDR3 DNA is TGTGCCAGCAGTTCGCAATCGGGACGGTACTACGAGCAGTACTTC. Translation gives CASSSQSGRYYEQYF.

This chain connects TRBV9 to TRBJ2-7; 8 nucleotides match TRBD1. This CDR3 region has 16 residues. The V gene's germline CDR1 is SGDLS and CDR2 YYNGEE. The V segment lost 0 bases and the J segment 7 bases; nucleotides outside the gene matches: 12. CDR3 DNA sequence: TGTGCCAGCAGCGTAGATCCCCAGGGGGCCCCTCGGGAGCAGTACTTC. As protein: CASSVDPQGAPREQYF.

The rearrangement joins TRBV7-6 to TRBJ1-3; TRBD1 might be the D (5 bases). Germline V gene data show CDR1 as SGHVS and CDR2 as FNYEAQ. CDR3 length: 17 residues. V lost 5 bases and J lost 0, with 17 bases in between. CDR3 sequence: CASSVRWDGASGNTIYF. As DNA, the CDR3 is TGTGCCAGCAGCGTGCGCTGGGACGGTGCCTCTGGAAACACCATATATTTT.

This clone has a single count. The chain combines TRBV7-8 with TRBJ1-5; D not certain. Germline CDR1 SGHVS, CDR2 FQNEAQ. The CDR3 is made up of 13 amino acids. V was trimmed by 4 bases and J by 0 bases, leaving 4 bases between them. CDR3 in amino acids: CASSSNSNQPQHF. The DNA of the CDR3 is TGTGCCAGCAGCTCAAATAGCAATCAGCCCCAGCATTTT. Drawing the rest from reference TRBV7-8 and TRBJ1-5, the complete variable domain is GAGVSQSPRYKVAKRGQDVALRCDPISGHVSLFWYQQALGQGPEFLTYFQNEAQLDKSGLPSDRFFAERPEGSVSTLKIQRTQQEDSAVYLCASSSNSNQPQHFGDGTRLSIL.

The chain employs TRBV12-3 or TRBV12-4 and TRBJ1-2, with D possibly TRBD1 on 6 matching bases. CDR3 length equals 13 residues. Trimming left V 5 bases short and J 5 bases short, with 12 bases between. This chain's CDR3 is CASSAGVRYGYTF. The CDR3 DNA reads TGTGCCAGCAGTGCAGGGGTGCGGTATGGCTACACCTTC.

The chain joins TRBV10-2 to TRBJ2-7; 9 bases line up with TRBD2. The CDR3 spans 16 residues. V was clipped by 1 base and J by 3 bases; unmatched bases: 7. Germline CDR1 WSHSY, CDR2 SAAADI. CDR3 amino acids: CASSELRLAANYEQYF. In DNA, the CDR3 is TGCGCCAGCAGTGAGTTAAGACTAGCGGCTAACTACGAGCAGTACTTC.

The V gene is TRBV28, the J gene TRBJ1-3, with D uncertain. Germline-derived CDR1 and CDR2 are MDHEN and SYDVKM. V was pared by 3 bases and J by 4 bases, with 16 bases between. The CDR3 is 16 residues long. CDR3 sequence (DNA): TGTGCCAGCAGTTTTTCCAGGACCTCGGGGGGAAACACCATATATTTT. Translation: CASSFSRTSGGNTIYF.

This clone was observed once. The chain uses TRBV28 and TRBJ1-5, with a tentative D call TRBD1 (6 bases). The V end lost 4 bases, the J end lost 6 bases, and 16 bases lay between the germline ends. The CDR3 loop spans 15 amino acids. The germline V gene has CDR1 MDHEN and CDR2 SYDVKM. CDR3 region: CASSYGGAIGQPQHF. CDR3 DNA sequence: TGTGCCAGCAGTTATGGGGGGGCGATTGGTCAGCCCCAGCATTTT.

V is TRBV28 and J is TRBJ1-4; D possibly corresponds to TRBD1 (6 bases). Germline assignment: CDR1 MDHEN and CDR2 SYDVKM. V lost 5 bases, J lost 7 bases, and 17 bases lay in between. The CDR3 spans 15 residues. The DNA for the CDR3 is TGTGCCAGCAGTCCCGCTCGGGGGCAAGGTGAAAAACTGTTTTTT. Its translation is CASSPARGQGEKLFF.

This chain links TRBV7-9 with TRBJ2-2, with a weak D call TRBD1 (6 bases). The CDR3 length is 13 residues. Trimming left V 6 bases short and J 6 bases short, with 11 bases between. Germline V gene data show CDR1 as SEHNR and CDR2 as FQNEAQ (reference sequence). CDR3 amino acids: CASRKGGPGELFF. In nucleotides, the CDR3 is TGTGCCAGCAGAAAAGGGGGACCCGGGGAGCTGTTTTTT.

This chain joins TRBV5-1 and TRBJ1-4; no clear D. The CDR3 loop spans 14 amino acids. From germline, CDR1 is SGHRS and CDR2 YFSETQ. V was cut by 0 bases and J by 4 bases, with 7 bases left in between. DNA of the CDR3: TGCGCCAGCAGCTTGGCCGGGTATAATGAAAAACTGTTTTTT. Its translation is CASSLAGYNEKLFF.

The chain employs TRBV5-1 and TRBJ2-7; TRBD1 aligns across 7 bases. The CDR3 runs 14 residues. Germline V gives CDR1 SGHRS, CDR2 YFSETQ. The V gene end was trimmed by 2 bases and the J gene end by 7 bases; junction bases not matched to a gene: 9. The CDR3 DNA reads TGCGCCAGCAGCTTATCGACAGGGTCTCGGGAGCAGTACTTC. Protein: CASSLSTGSREQYF.

The chain employs TRBV30 and TRBJ1-5, with D maybe TRBD1 (5 bases). Germline V gene data show CDR1 as GTSNPN and CDR2 as SVGIG (reference sequence). This CDR3 has 13 amino acids. Trimming shortened V by 2 bases and J by 5 bases, and 10 bases separated the two germline ends. CDR3 bases: TGTGCCTGGAGTCTCCGGGGGGATCAGCCCCAGCATTTT. Residues: CAWSLRGDQPQHF.

The chain joins TRBV3-1 (or the pseudogene TRBV3-2) to TRBJ2-7; D is possibly TRBD2 (6 bases). Germline assignment: CDR1 LGHDT and CDR2 YNNKEL (reference sequence). Between the trimmed V and J ends, which lost 3 bases and 3 bases, there was a span of 15 bases. The CDR3 contains 15 residues. The CDR3: CASSQSGSSGYEQYF. CDR3 in DNA: TGTGCCAGCAGCCAGTCGGGAAGTAGCGGCTACGAGCAGTACTTC.